This passage covers 18 T cell receptor beta chains from one sample sequenced in a study of cytomegalovirus exposure and HLA in healthy donors. Both 60 Vbeta primers and 13 Jbeta primers went into the PCR. TCRdb keeps only in-frame clones here, not all; method: immunoSEQ multiplex PCR. Among 210,000 or so clones listed, 65% to 80% were seen once. Sequences were obtained from PBMCs. The origin of the receptors is a man between 40 and 49 years old in good health and CMV-seronegative.

The chain combines TRBV10-1 with TRBJ2-7; D is unclear. V gave up 2 bases and J gave up 2 bases, with 7 bases separating them. The germline CDR1 and CDR2 sequences are WNHNN and SYGVQD (reference sequence). This CDR3 has 13 amino acids. The CDR3 DNA sequence: TGCGCCAGCAGTGAGGAGGTTGCCTACGAGCAGTACTTC. Translating it yields CASSEEVAYEQYF.

This clone appeared a few times. This sequence joins TRBV27 and TRBJ1-1; maybe TRBD1 (5 bases). Germline V gene lookup returns CDR1 MNHEY and CDR2 SMNVEV (reference sequence). There are 17 residues in the CDR3. The germline V and J ends were trimmed by 6 bases and 2 bases, with 22 bases remaining between them. DNA of the CDR3: TGTGCCAGCAGAACAGACCGGACACTCGAGGAAAACACTGAAGCTTTCTTT. The encoded protein is CASRTDRTLEENTEAFF.

The chain employs TRBV6-5 and TRBJ2-1; 7 bases are shared with TRBD2. Germline lookup yields CDR1 MNHEY and CDR2 SVGAGI. Trimming at V came to 5 bases and at J to 6 bases, leaving 10 bases not matched to a gene. The CDR3 is 15 amino acids. The CDR3 DNA reads TGTGCCAGCAGTCCTAAGAGTGGGAGGGGCAATGAGCAGTTCTTC. This codes for CASSPKSGRGNEQFF.

The gene calls are TRBV6-5 and TRBJ2-7; TRBD1 agrees at 7 bases. V was pared by 4 bases and J by 3 bases, with 6 bases of the junction left unmatched. The CDR3 runs to 14 residues. CDR1 and CDR2 from the germline V gene are MNHEY and SVGAGI. CDR3 loop: CASSWDRDSYEQYF. As DNA, the CDR3 is TGTGCCAGCAGTTGGGACCGGGACAGCTACGAGCAGTACTTC.

The chain uses TRBV9 and TRBJ2-7, with a possible D match to TRBD1 (6 bases). CDR3 length: 16 residues. Per germline, CDR1 SGDLS and CDR2 YYNGEE. V gave up 0 bases and J gave up 4 bases, with 17 bases separating them. The CDR3 nucleotides read TGTGCCAGCAGCGTAGCCGGGTTAGGGACACCTTACGAGCAGTACTTC. This sequence encodes CASSVAGLGTPYEQYF.

The chain couples TRBV7-9 to TRBJ1-3; TRBD1 aligns across 8 bases. The CDR3 loop spans 17 amino acids. V gave up 1 base and J gave up 0 bases; unmatched junction bases: 5. CDR1 SEHNR and CDR2 FQNEAQ come from the germline V gene (reference sequence). Here the CDR3 reads CASSLERGQGSGNTIYF. The DNA of the CDR3 is TGTGCCAGCAGCTTAGAGCGCGGACAGGGCTCTGGAAACACCATATATTTT.

V usage is TRBV11-2 and J usage is TRBJ2-5, with a weak D call TRBD2 (6 bases). V was pared by 3 bases and J by 3 bases, with 8 bases between. This CDR3 contains 13 residues. The germline gives CDR1 SGHAT, CDR2 FQNNGV. CDR3 sequence reads: CASSFGGEETQYF. As DNA, the CDR3 is TGTGCCAGCAGCTTCGGAGGGGAAGAGACCCAGTACTTC.

The chain has TRBV6-4 and TRBJ2-2; TRBD2 is a possible D gene (5 bases). Trimming took off 8 bases at V and 0 bases at J, with 10 bases between the two ends. The CDR3 contains 14 residues. Germline values: CDR1 MRHNA, CDR2 SNTAGT. DNA of the CDR3: TGTGCCAGCTCTGCGGGCACGAACACCGGGGAGCTGTTTTTT. Protein: CASSAGTNTGELFF.

This clone was seen more than once but under ten times. The V and J genes are TRBV19 and TRBJ1-5; perhaps TRBD1 as D (6 bases). CDR3 length equals 16 residues. The V gene's germline CDR1 is LNHDA and CDR2 SQIVND (reference sequence). V lost 1 base and J lost 5, with 15 bases in between. The CDR3 loop reads CASSIVGQSRDQPQHF. Written as DNA, the CDR3 is TGTGCCAGTAGTATAGTAGGACAGAGCCGGGATCAGCCCCAGCATTTT.

The rearrangement uses TRBV5-1 and TRBJ2-3; 8 nucleotides align to TRBD1. V lost 5 bases, J lost 2 bases, and 4 bases stayed unmatched. The CDR3 consists of 14 residues. Germline lookup yields CDR1 SGHRS and CDR2 YFSETQ. CDR3 sequence reads: CASSGGQDTDTQYF. Here the CDR3 DNA reads TGCGCCAGCAGTGGGGGACAGGACACAGATACGCAGTATTTT.

Details on this clone: At the DNA level, this CDR3 is encoded by other sequences in the same sample as well. The CDR3 region has the DNA TGTGCCAGTCTTAGCAGGACAGGGAATTCACCCCTCCACTTT. Its protein product is CASLSRTGNSPLHF. The chain has TRBV13 and TRBJ1-6; TRBD1 agrees at 8 bases. The CDR3 is 14 amino acids. V dropped 9 bases and J dropped 7; count of bases not matched to a gene: 8. CDR1 and CDR2 from the germline V gene are PRHDT and FYEKMQ (reference sequence).

About this clone itself: Other DNA sequences within the sample encode an identical CDR3. The chain recombines TRBV20-1 with TRBJ1-1; D not resolved. The length of the CDR3 is 11 residues. Trimming took off 6 bases at V and 3 bases at J, with 8 bases between the two ends. Germline CDR1 DFQATT, CDR2 SNEGSKA (reference sequence). The chain's CDR3 is CSAKRDTEAFF. The CDR3 nucleotides read TGCAGTGCAAAGCGGGACACTGAAGCTTTCTTT.

This chain connects TRBV4-1 to TRBJ2-1; 13 nucleotides line up with TRBD2. Trimming removed 5 bases from V and 2 bases from J; junction bases left unmatched: 6. The CDR3 has 17 amino acids. Germline CDR1 MGHRA, CDR2 YSYEKL. CDR3 in amino acids: CASSAPGTSGAYNEQFF. CDR3 coding DNA: TGCGCCAGCAGCGCACCCGGGACTAGCGGGGCCTACAATGAGCAGTTCTTC.

This clone appeared a few times. The sample has other DNA sequences that encode this CDR3 too. The chain uses TRBV28 and TRBJ1-2, with 10 positions matching TRBD1. CDR1 and CDR2 (germline): MDHEN, SYDVKM. This CDR3 region has 13 residues. V lost 4 bases and J lost 8; bases outside the gene matches: 4. The CDR3 sequence is CASSSGQGNGYTF. In nucleotides, the CDR3 is TGTGCCAGCAGTTCGGGACAGGGGAACGGCTACACCTTC.

The chain has TRBV19 and TRBJ2-3; no definite D call. Trimming took off 5 bases at V and 5 bases at J, with 11 bases between the two ends. The V gene's germline CDR1 is LNHDA and CDR2 SQIVND (reference sequence). The CDR3 runs 13 residues. This CDR3 reads CASSYANQDTQYF. CDR3 sequence (DNA): TGTGCCAGTAGTTATGCGAACCAAGATACGCAGTATTTT.

The gene calls are TRBV27 and TRBJ1-1, with 10 bases lining up with TRBD1. The CDR3 runs to 15 residues. The V gene's germline CDR1 is MNHEY and CDR2 SMNVEV (reference sequence). V shed 1 base, J shed 5 bases, and the junction held 4 bases outside the gene matches. The CDR3 nucleotides are TGTGCCAGCAGTTTATGGGACAGGGGAAGGACTGAAGCTTTCTTT. This encodes CASSLWDRGRTEAFF.

The V gene is TRBV10-2, the J gene TRBJ2-3, with D perhaps TRBD1 (6 bases). The V gene's germline CDR1 is WSHSY and CDR2 SAAADI. This CDR3 contains 14 residues. V lost 8 bases and J 3 bases, leaving 15 bases between the germline ends. The CDR3 DNA sequence: TGCGCCAGCGGCCTTGAGGGGGTAACAGATACGCAGTATTTT. This codes for CASGLEGVTDTQYF.

The chain joins TRBV5-1 to TRBJ1-4, with 8 bases identical to TRBD1. The germline V gene encodes CDR1 SGHRS and CDR2 YFSETQ. With 5 bases clipped from V and 4 bases from J, the junction kept 4 bases outside the gene matches. This CDR3 comprises 14 residues. The CDR3 sequence is CASRGTGLNEKLFF. The CDR3 bases are TGCGCCAGCAGGGGGACAGGACTTAATGAAAAACTGTTTTTT.